This T cell receptor (beta chain) was retrieved from a study of blood T cell repertoires in COVID-19. The CDR3 consists of 17 residues. CDR1 and CDR2 from the germline V gene are SGHRS and YFSETQ. Trimming pared 4 bases from V and 9 bases from J, leaving 28 bases between. TCRdb's copy holds only in-frame clones and misses some; the assay was immunoSEQ multiplex PCR. Counted here are about 300,000 clones, approximately 88% occurring once; the ten biggest clones make up roughly 6.9%. What was sequenced was peripheral blood. The chain couples TRBV5-1 to TRBJ1-2; D call uncertain. The receptor was isolated from a woman younger than 45 who had recovered from COVID-19. CDR3 sequence (DNA): TGCGCCAGCAGCCCCACCACGGCGGGTTTTAGTCAGTTGAGCTACACCTTC. It is translated as CASSPTTAGFSQLSYTF.